This T cell receptor (beta chain) was recorded in a study of cytomegalovirus exposure and HLA in healthy donors. General study points: More clonal expansion characterized HLA-associated TCR beta chains than equally common others in a later analysis. Productive status was seen about 87% or about 30% of the time for most TCR beta V segments in an earlier analysis. No immune exposure information besides CMV serostatus was available. Reports showed the classifier diagnosing cytomegalovirus status with high specificity and sensitivity.

Concerning this clone itself: What it recognizes is unknown.

The PCR had 60 Vbeta and 13 Jbeta primers. TCRdb keeps only in-frame clones here, not all; method: immunoSEQ multiplex PCR. The table lists under 200,000 clones, about 80% of them singletons. The CDR3 has 16 residues. V dropped 3 bases and J dropped 6; count of bases not matched to a gene: 7. CDR1 is SGHRS, CDR2 YFSETQ, per germline. This chain connects TRBV5-1 to TRBJ1-4, with 11 bases that match TRBD1. This receptor was identified in a man in his forties in good health and CMV-seronegative. Sample: PBMCs. CDR3 DNA: TGCGCCAGCAGCTCGGGGACAGGGGGAATGTATGAAAAACTGTTTTTT. This encodes CASSSGTGGMYEKLFF.